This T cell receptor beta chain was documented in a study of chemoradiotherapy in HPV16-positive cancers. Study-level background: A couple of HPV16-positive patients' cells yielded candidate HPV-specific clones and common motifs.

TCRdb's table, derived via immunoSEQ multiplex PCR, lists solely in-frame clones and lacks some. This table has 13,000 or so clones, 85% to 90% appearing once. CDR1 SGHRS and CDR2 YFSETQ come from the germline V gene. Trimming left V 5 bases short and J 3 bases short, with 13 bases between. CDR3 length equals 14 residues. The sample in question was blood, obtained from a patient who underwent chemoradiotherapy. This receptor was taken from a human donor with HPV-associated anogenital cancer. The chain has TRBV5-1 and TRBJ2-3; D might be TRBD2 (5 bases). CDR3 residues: CASSKDPGTDTQYF. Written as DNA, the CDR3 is TGCGCCAGCAGTAAAGACCCGGGGACAGATACGCAGTATTTT.